This TCR beta chain is drawn from a study of T cells in Graves' hyperthyroidism and ophthalmopathy. Study-wide results and limits: Ophthalmopathy was predicted by the model a median of roughly 6.6 months ahead of onset.

Using RNA transcripts as the source, TCR beta CDR3 regions were amplified. The HTBI primer set was used in a first-round RT-PCR of the TCR CDR3. TCRdb recomputed calls from the multiplex PCR reads with MiXCR, one row per CDR3 protein. This sample has 450,000 to 700,000 distinct CDR3 sequences; about 43% occur once, and the top ten carry 19%. Every diagnosis used clinical symptoms, serum thyroxine and TRAb, thyroid ultrasound and orbital computed tomography. There are 14 residues in the CDR3. Germline CDR1 reads SNHLY; CDR2 reads FYNNEI. Trimming at V came to 7 bases and at J to 5 bases, leaving 8 bases not matched to a gene. At least ten counts were recorded for this clonotype. The antigen remains undetermined.

Sequenced input: peripheral blood or thyroid tissue (not recorded which). The chain is built from TRBV2 and TRBJ2-5, with 9 bases lining up with TRBD2. This TCR was recovered from an adult woman with Graves' disease, either hyperthyroidism or ophthalmopathy (not recorded which). CDR3 bases: TGTGCCAGCACGGGCGGGAGGGCCGAGGAGACCCAGTACTTC. It yields the protein CASTGGRAEETQYF.